This T cell receptor (beta chain) stems from a study of T cells in Graves' hyperthyroidism and ophthalmopathy. The CDR3 regions of TCR beta were amplified from RNA transcripts. The primer set for the first-round RT-PCR of the TCR CDR3 was HTBI. TCRdb re-derived calls from the multiplex PCR reads in MiXCR, one entry per CDR3 protein. The data show a few hundred thousand distinct CDR3 sequences, 40% to 55% seen once. V was cut by 10 bases and J by 0 bases, with 18 bases left in between. The CDR3 runs to 16 residues. Study-level points and caveats: Most clonotypes expanded in the thyroid (above 0.001) were also present in blood. Ophthalmopathy and stable hyperthyroidism were told apart by a 13 V-J model.

This clonotype showed up many times. Its specificity is unknown. No ophthalmopathy progression within 18 months constituted stable Graves' hyperthyroidism. Together with thyroid ultrasound, orbital computed tomography, serum thyroxine and TRAb, clinical symptoms were used for diagnoses. The TCR was taken from a woman aged 18-29 years with Graves' hyperthyroidism. The chain carries TRBV12-3 or TRBV12-4 and TRBJ2-2; the D gene is possibly TRBD2 (6 bases). Sequenced: peripheral blood or thyroid tissue (not recorded which). DNA of the CDR3: TGTGCCACCTCTCGTTTCGGCGGGACGAACACCGGGGAGCTGTTTTTT. This gives the protein CATSRFGGTNTGELFF.